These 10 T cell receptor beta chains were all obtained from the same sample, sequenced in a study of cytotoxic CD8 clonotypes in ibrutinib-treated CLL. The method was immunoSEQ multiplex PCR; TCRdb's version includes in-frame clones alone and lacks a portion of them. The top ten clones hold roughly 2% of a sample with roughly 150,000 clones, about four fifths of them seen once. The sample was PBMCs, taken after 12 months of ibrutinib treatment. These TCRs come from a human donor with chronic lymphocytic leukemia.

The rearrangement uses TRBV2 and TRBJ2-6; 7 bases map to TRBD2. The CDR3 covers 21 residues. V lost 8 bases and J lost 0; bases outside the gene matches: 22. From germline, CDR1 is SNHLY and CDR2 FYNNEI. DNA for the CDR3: TGTGCCAGCCTGACTTACCGGAGAAGCGGGGCCGATAGCTCTGGGGCCAACGTCCTGACTTTC. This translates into CASLTYRRSGADSSGANVLTF.

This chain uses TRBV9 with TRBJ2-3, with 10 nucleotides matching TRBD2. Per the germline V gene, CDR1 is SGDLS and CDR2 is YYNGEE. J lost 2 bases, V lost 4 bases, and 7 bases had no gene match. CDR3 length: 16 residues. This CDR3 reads CASSRNLAGVTDTQYF. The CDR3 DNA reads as TGTGCCAGCAGCCGCAATCTAGCGGGAGTCACAGATACGCAGTATTTT.

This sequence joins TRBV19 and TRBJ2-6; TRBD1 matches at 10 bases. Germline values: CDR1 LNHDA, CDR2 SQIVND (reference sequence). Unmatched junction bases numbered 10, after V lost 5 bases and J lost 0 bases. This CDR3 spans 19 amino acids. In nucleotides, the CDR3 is TGTGCCAGTAGTCCCCTCTTTGGACAGGGGGGCTCTGGGGCCAACGTCCTGACTTTC. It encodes CASSPLFGQGGSGANVLTF.

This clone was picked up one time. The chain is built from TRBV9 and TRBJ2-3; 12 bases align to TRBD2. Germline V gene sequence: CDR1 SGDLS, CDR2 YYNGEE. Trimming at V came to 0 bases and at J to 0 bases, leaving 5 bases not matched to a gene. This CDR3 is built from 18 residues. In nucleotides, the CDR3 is TGTGCCAGCAGCGTAGTGACTAGCGGGGGTTCTAGCACAGATACGCAGTATTTT. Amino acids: CASSVVTSGGSSTDTQYF.

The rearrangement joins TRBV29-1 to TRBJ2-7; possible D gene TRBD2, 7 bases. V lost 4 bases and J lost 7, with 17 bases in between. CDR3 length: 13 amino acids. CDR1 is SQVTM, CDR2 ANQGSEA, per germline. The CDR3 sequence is CSVGAPGGNEQYF. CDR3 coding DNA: TGCAGCGTTGGGGCTCCGGGGGGCAATGAGCAGTACTTC.

CDR3 nucleotide sequence: TGTGCCAGCAGCTTACGGGGCTACACTGAAGCTTTCTTT. Translating it yields CASSLRGYTEAFF. J is TRBJ1-1 and V is TRBV11-2; possible D gene TRBD1, 5 bases. V was trimmed by 2 bases and J by 3 bases, leaving 7 bases between them. The CDR3 has 13 residues. Germline assignment: CDR1 SGHAT and CDR2 FQNNGV.

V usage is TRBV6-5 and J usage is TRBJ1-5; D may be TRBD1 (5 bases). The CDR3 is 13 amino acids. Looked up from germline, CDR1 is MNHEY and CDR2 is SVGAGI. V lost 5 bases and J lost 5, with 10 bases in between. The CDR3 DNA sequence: TGTGCCAGCAGTCGACAGTCTCATCAGCCCCAGCATTTT. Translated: CASSRQSHQPQHF.

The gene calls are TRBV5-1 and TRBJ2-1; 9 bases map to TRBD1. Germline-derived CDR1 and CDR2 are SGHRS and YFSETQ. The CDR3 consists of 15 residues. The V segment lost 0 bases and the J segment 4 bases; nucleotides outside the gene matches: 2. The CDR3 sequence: CASSLDRGQYNEQFF. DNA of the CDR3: TGCGCCAGCAGCTTGGACAGGGGGCAATACAATGAGCAGTTCTTC.

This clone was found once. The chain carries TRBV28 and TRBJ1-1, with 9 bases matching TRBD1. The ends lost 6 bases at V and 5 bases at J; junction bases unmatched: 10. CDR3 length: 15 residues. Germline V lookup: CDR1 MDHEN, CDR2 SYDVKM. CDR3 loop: CASRASGTGRTEAFF. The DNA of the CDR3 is TGTGCCAGCAGGGCCTCCGGGACAGGGAGAACTGAAGCTTTCTTT.

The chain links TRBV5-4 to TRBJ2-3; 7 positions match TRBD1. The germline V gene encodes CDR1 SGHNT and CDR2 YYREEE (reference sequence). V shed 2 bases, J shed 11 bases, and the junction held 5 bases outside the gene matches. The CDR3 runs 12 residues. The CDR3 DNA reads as TGTGCCAGCAGCTTTATGGGACAGTGGCAGTATTTT. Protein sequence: CASSFMGQWQYF. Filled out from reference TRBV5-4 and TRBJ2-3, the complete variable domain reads ETGVTQSPTHLIKTRGQQVTLRCSSQSGHNTVSWYQQALGQGPQFIFQYYREEENGRGNFPPRFSGLQFPNYSSELNVNALELDDSALYLCASSFMGQWQYFGPGTRLTVL.